Detailed here is one T cell receptor (beta chain). What it recognizes is unknown. Germline V CDR1 and CDR2: KGHSH, LQKENI. J lost 3 bases, V lost 2 bases, and 4 bases had no gene match. The CDR3 extends over 15 amino acids. Multiplex touch-down PCR with TRB-A/B primers amplified rearranged V-D-J TRB sequences. TCRdb analysed the multiplex PCR reads with MiXCR anew, one entry per CDR3 protein. The data hold roughly 9,000 distinct CDR3 sequences, with 33% observed a single time. This sample is drawn from a study of T cell repertoires in aging, cancer and after chemotherapy. On the study more broadly: Clear clonal overlap appeared across healthy donor samples taken over several months to years.

Peripheral blood genomic DNA, not sorted cells or RNA, was the template. Overall study findings and caveats: Median generation probability rose over the chemotherapy interval in each cancer cohort, suggesting rebound thymic output.

The receptor's source is a human donor in good health. The donor label of this sample is uncertain. This chain connects TRBV18 to TRBJ2-1, with 7 nucleotides matching TRBD2. The specimen was blood. The CDR3 DNA follows: TGTGCCAGCTCACCATTACCTAGCGGCTACAATGAGCAGTTCTTC. The encoded protein is CASSPLPSGYNEQFF.